This TCR beta chain was sequenced during a study of T cells after yellow fever vaccination (dated by TCRdb to between 2018 and 2021). General notes on the study: Libraries from fractions with low cell numbers were prepared with the SMART-Seq v4 Ultra Low Input RNA kit. To follow T-cell clones before and after both primary and booster YFV17D yellow fever vaccination, bulk TCR alpha and beta repertoires underwent longitudinal sequencing. The cohort comprised two healthy male donors, one aged 18 to 30 and one aged 30 to 40 years. Bulk PBMC replicates and cell subsets were isolated from blood drawn at multiple timepoints before and after both primary and secondary immunization. What the authors observed across the whole study: The secondary T-cell response was found to be weaker but faster than the primary response, with a peak reached on day 5 rather than on day 15. After the booster, most clones that had expanded after primary vaccination were detected again (approximately 96% of CD4 and roughly 86% of CD8), suggesting broad maintenance of memory. A small fraction of clonotypes showed up in both the CD4 and CD8 compartments, probably as a result of convergent recombination. Computational filtering was required because FACS-sorted repertoires could contain abundant contaminating clonotypes from the bulk population. Because only two donors were included in the study, the extent to which the findings can be generalized is limited.

To note about this clonotype: Its recognized antigen is unknown. No much larger clone is present one base from it, and per-base qualities are unavailable.

The sample's treatment or condition, from its label and the paper: live attenuated yellow fever vaccine strain. A standard Ficoll-Paque protocol was used to isolate PBMCs from peripheral blood. Dynabeads CD4 and CD8 positive selection kits were used to isolate the CD4 and CD8 T-cell fractions. TriZol was used to extract RNA from bulk PBMCs, from CD4 and CD8 fractions, and from dextramer-positive and dextramer-negative fractions. TCR cDNA was synthesized by 5'RACE template switching, which introduced a universal primer site and unique molecular identifiers. Priming of cDNA synthesis was performed from both the TCR alpha and TCR beta constant segments. Libraries were amplified in two PCR steps, with sample barcodes and sequencing adapters added in the second step. Sequencing of libraries was performed on Illumina HiSeq 2500 (2x100 bp) or NovaSeq (2x150 bp). In the authors' own workflow: Demultiplexing of reads and collapsing into UMI consensus sequences were performed with MIGEC, and V(D)J alignment was carried out with MiXCR. Using edgeR on replicate PBMC samples, clonotypes were called vaccine-responding if FDR was below 0.01 and the log2 fold change was above 5 up to day 15. CD4 or CD8 identity was assigned to each bulk clonotype according to whether the clonotype was present at higher abundance in the sequenced CD4 repertoire or the sequenced CD8 repertoire. TCRdb handled the public reads itself, with Q25 trimming in fastp and clone calling in MiXCR, and kept productive beta chains. Each entry is one CDR3 protein sequence, shown with its most common DNA and genes. It is TCRdb's table, rather than the study itself, that gives the V and J calls and clone size. This sample has roughly 250,000 distinct CDR3 sequences in its table, and roughly 13% of those were observed once. The ten largest clones represent roughly 0.5% of the sample.

V is clipped by 6 bases and J by 5 bases, and the sequence between their germline boundaries is 20 bases long. According to the germline V gene, CDR1 reads MDHEN and CDR2 reads SYDVKM. The CDR3 contains 16 residues, cysteine and phenylalanine counted. Just the 48-base CDR3 DNA is kept, in frame starting at base 1. The sequencing used CD4+ T cells sorted from PBMCs, collected 45 days after the yellow fever booster vaccination. This clonotype was obtained from a man aged 25-40 years who received the YFV17D yellow fever vaccine. The chain joins TRBV28 to TRBJ2-1, with TRBD2 as a weak D call on 5 bases. The sequenced DNA: TGTGCCAGCAGGGCCCCGGGAAAGGGCCCGGACAATGAGCAGTTCTTC. Protein translation: CASRAPGKGPDNEQFF.